This TCR beta chain was identified during a study of cytomegalovirus exposure and HLA in healthy donors. Whole-study results and caveats: Information on immune exposure was restricted to one variable (CMV serostatus). Rare TCR sequences dominated, though some public TCRs recurred in many donors. TRBV6-2, TRBV6-3 and some other V segments were excluded as indistinguishable.

Trimming took 5 bases from V and 6 from J, leaving 13 bases between them. This CDR3 has 14 amino acids. Germline V CDR1 and CDR2: WNHNN, SYGVQD (reference sequence). The PCR used 60 Vbeta and 13 Jbeta primers. Produced via immunoSEQ multiplex PCR; TCRdb's table is partial and in-frame only. The repertoire includes 170,000 or so clones, 77% of them detected once, and approximately 1.3% sits in the top ten. As to this clone: The antigen remains undetermined.

Sequenced material: PBMCs. The TCR comes from a woman between 25 and 40 years old in good health and CMV-seropositive. This chain joins TRBV10-1 and TRBJ1-4; tentative D call: TRBD1 (5 bases). The CDR3 coding sequence is TGCGCCAGCAGTTCCGGAGGGGCCGATGAAAAACTGTTTTTT. This sequence encodes CASSSGGADEKLFF.